The 14 T cell receptor beta chains given below trace back to one sample, sequenced in a study of CD8 T cells in Susac syndrome. Random hexamers primed reverse transcription of about 0.5 to 1 ug RNA. MiXCR was run by TCRdb on the immunoSEQ multiplex PCR reads, yielding one entry per CDR3 protein. In the table there are approximately 120,000 distinct CDR3 sequences, 90% to 95% of which are singletons. Sequencing input: CD8+ T cells from PBMCs. The receptors here all came from a human donor with Susac syndrome.

The J gene is TRBJ2-7, the V gene TRBV12-5; perhaps TRBD2 as D (6 bases). CDR1 LGHNT and CDR2 FRNRAP come from the germline V gene. The V gene lost 9 bases and the J gene lost 7 bases, with 13 bases spanning the gap. This CDR3 spans 11 amino acids. CDR3 sequence: CASRWGEEQYF. Written as DNA, the CDR3 is TGTGCTAGCCGGTGGGGGGAGGAGCAGTACTTC.

V and J are TRBV11-2 and TRBJ1-2; no firm D call. There are 10 residues in the CDR3. With 2 bases removed from V and 6 bases from J, the gap between germline ends came to 1 base. Germline lookup yields CDR1 SGHAT and CDR2 FQNNGV. For the CDR3, the DNA is TGTGCCAGCAGCTTAAATGGCTACACCTTC. As protein: CASSLNGYTF.

The chain has TRBV7-9 and TRBJ1-5; 9 nucleotides match TRBD1. Germline V CDR1 and CDR2: SEHNR, FQNEAQ (reference sequence). J lost 1 base, V lost 1 base, and 8 bases had no gene match. The CDR3 sequence is 18 residues long. In DNA, the CDR3 is TGTGCCAGCAGCTTAGGGTTCGGGACAGGGCCGAGCAATCAGCCCCAGCATTTT. Translation: CASSLGFGTGPSNQPQHF.

V and J are TRBV6-6 and TRBJ2-7, with 9 bases lining up with TRBD1. The V gene end was trimmed by 5 bases and the J gene end by 6 bases; junction bases not matched to a gene: 5. Germline V gives CDR1 MNHNY, CDR2 SVGAGI (reference sequence). The CDR3 is 13 residues long. The CDR3 sequence is CASSQGQGREQYF. The CDR3 bases are TGTGCCAGCAGTCAGGGACAGGGTCGCGAGCAGTACTTC.

The chain combines TRBV7-3 with TRBJ2-5; 9 bases are shared with TRBD2. This CDR3 spans 14 amino acids. The junction had 1 base not matched to a gene; V was cut back by 3 bases and J by 2 bases. The germline V gene encodes CDR1 SGHTA and CDR2 FQGTGA. The CDR3 loop is CASSLSGGQETQYF. DNA for the CDR3: TGTGCCAGCAGCTTGAGCGGGGGGCAAGAGACCCAGTACTTC. The variable domain in full, with the rest retrieved from reference TRBV7-3 and TRBJ2-5, is GAGVSQTPSNKVTEKGKYVELRCDPISGHTALYWYRQSLGQGPEFLIYFQGTGAADDSGLPNDRFFAVRPEGSVSTLKIQRTERGDSAVYLCASSLSGGQETQYFGPGTRLLVL.

The chain joins TRBV27 to TRBJ2-5, with 8 bases lining up with TRBD2. The CDR3 covers 12 residues. Per germline, CDR1 MNHEY and CDR2 SMNVEV (reference sequence). V trimming: 5 bases; J trimming: 9 bases; junction bases outside the gene matches: 5. The CDR3 nucleotides are TGTGCCAGCAGTCCCAACGGGAGGGCCCAGTACTTC. Amino acid sequence: CASSPNGRAQYF.

This chain uses TRBV5-1 with TRBJ1-4; D gene unclear. CDR3 length: 15 residues. Germline-derived CDR1 and CDR2 are SGHRS and YFSETQ. Trimming took 0 bases from V and 0 from J, leaving 6 bases between them. The CDR3 loop is CASSLGYATNEKLFF. CDR3 sequence (DNA): TGCGCCAGCAGCTTGGGTTACGCAACTAATGAAAAACTGTTTTTT.

This clonotype was detected once. DNA of the CDR3: TGTGCCAGCAGCCTTGGGGACTACAGGGGAGGAGAGACCCAGTACTTC. The encoded protein is CASSLGDYRGGETQYF. The V gene is TRBV5-6, the J gene TRBJ2-5; D may match TRBD1 or TRBD2 (7 bases each). CDR1 and CDR2 (germline): SGHDT, YYEEEE. This CDR3 spans 16 amino acids. Between the trimmed V and J ends, which lost 4 bases and 4 bases, there was a span of 20 bases.

This clonotype was observed once. The J gene is TRBJ1-4, the V gene TRBV15; maybe TRBD1 (5 bases). Germline values: CDR1 LNHNV, CDR2 YYDKDF (reference sequence). This CDR3 region has 14 residues. The germline V and J ends were trimmed by 2 bases and 8 bases, with 12 bases remaining between them. The CDR3: CATSRPGTTEKLFF. The CDR3, as DNA: TGTGCCACCAGCAGACCTGGGACGACAGAAAAACTGTTTTTT.

This clonotype was found once. The chain combines TRBV12-3 or TRBV12-4 with TRBJ1-1; TRBD1 matches at 7 bases. V trimming: 7 bases; J trimming: 2 bases; junction bases outside the gene matches: 7. This CDR3 is 14 amino acids long. The CDR3 here is CASNSWDSNTEAFF. The DNA of the CDR3 is TGTGCCAGCAATAGCTGGGACAGCAACACTGAAGCTTTCTTT.

The gene calls are TRBV9 and TRBJ2-1, with 8 positions matching TRBD2. The CDR3 contains 15 residues. With V trimmed by 0 bases and J by 8 bases, 7 bases remained unmatched. Germline lookup yields CDR1 SGDLS and CDR2 YYNGEE. The DNA for the CDR3 is TGTGCCAGCAGCGTAGAGGGGGGACTAGTCCATGAGCAGTTCTTC. This translates into CASSVEGGLVHEQFF.

The chain combines TRBV12-3 or TRBV12-4 with TRBJ2-7; D not certain. This CDR3 has 15 residues. V was pared by 6 bases and J by 3 bases, with 18 bases between. The chain's CDR3 is CASSPTQIPLYEQYF. In DNA form, the CDR3 reads TGTGCCAGCAGCCCTACACAAATCCCCCTCTACGAGCAGTACTTC.

This chain's CDR3 is CSARGATEGVYEQYF. The CDR3 coding sequence is TGCAGTGCTAGAGGGGCAACAGAGGGAGTCTACGAGCAGTACTTC. This chain links TRBV20-1 with TRBJ2-7; D is perhaps TRBD2 (5 bases). The CDR3 is 15 residues long. Germline V gene lookup returns CDR1 DFQATT and CDR2 SNEGSKA (reference sequence). V shed 1 base and J shed 3 bases, with 16 bases lying between them.

The chain has TRBV18 and TRBJ2-7, with 8 bases matching TRBD2. Germline lookup yields CDR1 KGHSH and CDR2 LQKENI. V was clipped by 0 bases and J by 2 bases; unmatched bases: 3. The CDR3 runs to 15 residues. The CDR3, as DNA: TGTGCCAGCTCACCACCCGGGGGGGTCCCCTACGAGCAGTACTTC. The encoded protein is CASSPPGGVPYEQYF.